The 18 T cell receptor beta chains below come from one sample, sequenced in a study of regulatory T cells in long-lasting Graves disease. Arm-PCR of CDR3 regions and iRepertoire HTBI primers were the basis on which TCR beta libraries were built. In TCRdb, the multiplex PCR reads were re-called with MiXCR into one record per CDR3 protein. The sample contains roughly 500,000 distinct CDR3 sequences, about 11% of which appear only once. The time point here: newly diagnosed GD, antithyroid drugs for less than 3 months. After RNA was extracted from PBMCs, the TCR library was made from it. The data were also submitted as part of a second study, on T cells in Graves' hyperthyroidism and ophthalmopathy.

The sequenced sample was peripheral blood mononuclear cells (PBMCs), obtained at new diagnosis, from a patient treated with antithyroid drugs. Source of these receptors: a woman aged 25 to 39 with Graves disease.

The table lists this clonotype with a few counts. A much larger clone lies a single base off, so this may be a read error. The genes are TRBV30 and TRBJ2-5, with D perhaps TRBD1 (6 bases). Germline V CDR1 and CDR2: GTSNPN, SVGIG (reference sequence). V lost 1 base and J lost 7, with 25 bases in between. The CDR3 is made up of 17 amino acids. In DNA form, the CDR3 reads TGTGCCTGGAGTGCGACTCGGGACAACCCTTTTGCTAGGACCCAGTACTTC. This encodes CAWSATRDNPFARTQYF.

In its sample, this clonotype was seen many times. The DNA for the CDR3 is TGTGCCTGGCTTGGGACGGAATACTATGGCTACACCTTC. Amino acid sequence: CAWLGTEYYGYTF. The chain combines TRBV30 with TRBJ1-2, with D possibly TRBD1 on 5 matching bases. The germline CDR1 and CDR2 sequences are GTSNPN and SVGIG (reference sequence). CDR3 size: 13 residues. V lost 5 bases and J lost 3, with 13 bases in between.

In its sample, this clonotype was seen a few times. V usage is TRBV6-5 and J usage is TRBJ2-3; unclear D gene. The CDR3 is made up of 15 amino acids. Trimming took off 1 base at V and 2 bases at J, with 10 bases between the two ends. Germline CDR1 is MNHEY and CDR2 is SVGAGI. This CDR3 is CASSYYTSYTDTQYF. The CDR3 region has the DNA TGTGCCAGCAGTTACTACACCTCTTACACAGATACGCAGTATTTT.

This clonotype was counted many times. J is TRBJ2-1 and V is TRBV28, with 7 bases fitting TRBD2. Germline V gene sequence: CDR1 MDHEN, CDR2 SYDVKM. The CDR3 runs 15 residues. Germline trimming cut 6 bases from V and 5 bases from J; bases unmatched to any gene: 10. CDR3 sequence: CASSPLGGGNNEQFF. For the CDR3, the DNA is TGTGCCAGCAGCCCCCTTGGCGGGGGAAACAATGAGCAGTTCTTC.

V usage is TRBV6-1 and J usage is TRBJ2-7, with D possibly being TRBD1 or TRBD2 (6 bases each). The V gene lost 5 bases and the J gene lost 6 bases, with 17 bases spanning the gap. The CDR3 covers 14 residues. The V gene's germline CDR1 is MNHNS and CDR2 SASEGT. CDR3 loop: CASSRAGRRGEQYF. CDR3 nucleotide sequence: TGTGCCAGCAGTCGTGCGGGACGCAGGGGCGAGCAGTACTTC.

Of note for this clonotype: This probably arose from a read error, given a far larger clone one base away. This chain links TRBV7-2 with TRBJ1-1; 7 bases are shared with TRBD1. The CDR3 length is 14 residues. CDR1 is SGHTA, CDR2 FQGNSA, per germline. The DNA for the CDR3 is TGTGCCAGCAGCTTGGGACAGTTGAACACTGAAGCTTCCTTT. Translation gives CASSLGQLNTEASF.

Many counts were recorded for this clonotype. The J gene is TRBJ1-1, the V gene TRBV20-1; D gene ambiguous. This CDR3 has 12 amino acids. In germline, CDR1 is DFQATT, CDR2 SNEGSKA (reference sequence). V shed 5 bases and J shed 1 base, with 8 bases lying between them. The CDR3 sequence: CSAPTRNTEAFF. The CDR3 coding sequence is TGCAGTGCTCCTACAAGGAACACTGAAGCTTTCTTT.

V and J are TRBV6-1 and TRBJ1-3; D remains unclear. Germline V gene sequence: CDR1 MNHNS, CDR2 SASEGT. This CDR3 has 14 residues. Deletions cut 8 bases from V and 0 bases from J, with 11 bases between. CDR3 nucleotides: TGTGCCAGCGCCGCCCGGGGCTCTGGAAACACCATATATTTT. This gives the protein CASAARGSGNTIYF.

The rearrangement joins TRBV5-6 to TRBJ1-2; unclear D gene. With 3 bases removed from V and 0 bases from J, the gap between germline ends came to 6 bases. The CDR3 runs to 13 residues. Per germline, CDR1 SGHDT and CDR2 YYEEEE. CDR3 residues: CASSSGANYGYTF. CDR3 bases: TGTGCCAGCAGCTCCGGTGCTAACTATGGCTACACCTTC.

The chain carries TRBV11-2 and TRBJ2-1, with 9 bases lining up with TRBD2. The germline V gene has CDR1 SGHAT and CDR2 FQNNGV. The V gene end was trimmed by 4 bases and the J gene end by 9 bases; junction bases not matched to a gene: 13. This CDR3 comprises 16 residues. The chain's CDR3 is CASSSRVASGNGEQFF. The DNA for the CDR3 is TGTGCCAGCAGCTCACGGGTGGCTAGCGGGAACGGTGAGCAGTTCTTC.

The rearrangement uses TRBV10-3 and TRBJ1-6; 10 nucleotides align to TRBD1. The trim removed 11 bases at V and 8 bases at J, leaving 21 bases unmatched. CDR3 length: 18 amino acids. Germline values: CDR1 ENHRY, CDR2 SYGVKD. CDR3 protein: CASSVPGQGSPMDSPLHF. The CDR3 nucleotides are TGTGCCTCTTCAGTCCCGGGACAGGGGTCTCCTATGGATTCACCCCTCCACTTT.

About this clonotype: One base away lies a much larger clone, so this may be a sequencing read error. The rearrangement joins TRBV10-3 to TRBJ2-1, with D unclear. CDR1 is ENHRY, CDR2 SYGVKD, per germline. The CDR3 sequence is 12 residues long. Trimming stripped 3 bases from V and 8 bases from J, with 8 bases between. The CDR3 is CAISDDDHEQFF. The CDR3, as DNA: TGTGCCATCAGTGACGACGACCATGAGCAGTTCTTC.

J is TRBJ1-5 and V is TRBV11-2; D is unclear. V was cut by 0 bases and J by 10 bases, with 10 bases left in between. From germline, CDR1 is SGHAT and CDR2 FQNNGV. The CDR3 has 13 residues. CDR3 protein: CASSLDRPEPQHF. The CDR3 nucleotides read TGTGCCAGCAGCTTAGATCGTCCGGAACCCCAGCATTTT.

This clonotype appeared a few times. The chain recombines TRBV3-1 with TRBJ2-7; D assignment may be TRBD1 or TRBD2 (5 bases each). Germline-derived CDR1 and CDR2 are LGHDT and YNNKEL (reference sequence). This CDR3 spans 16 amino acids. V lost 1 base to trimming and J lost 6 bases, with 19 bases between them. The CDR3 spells CASSQAAPGRLSEQYF. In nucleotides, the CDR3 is TGTGCCAGCAGCCAAGCGGCCCCGGGGCGGCTCTCCGAGCAGTACTTC.

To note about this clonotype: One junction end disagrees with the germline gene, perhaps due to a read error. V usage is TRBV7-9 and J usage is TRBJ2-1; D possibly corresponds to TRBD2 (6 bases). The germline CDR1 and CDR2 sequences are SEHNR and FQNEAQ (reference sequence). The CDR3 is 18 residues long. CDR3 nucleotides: TGCGCCAGCAGCCAAGGGATTCTAGCGTCCCTTAACTACAATGAGCAGTTCTTC. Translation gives CASSQGILASLNYNEQFF.

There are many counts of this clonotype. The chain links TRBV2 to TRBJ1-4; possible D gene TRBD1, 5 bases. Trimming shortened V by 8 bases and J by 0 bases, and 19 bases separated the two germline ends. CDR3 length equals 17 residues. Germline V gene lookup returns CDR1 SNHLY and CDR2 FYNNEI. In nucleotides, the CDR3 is TGTGCCAGCCTAGGGACGGAACTCAAGGCAACTAATGAAAAACTGTTTTTT. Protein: CASLGTELKATNEKLFF.

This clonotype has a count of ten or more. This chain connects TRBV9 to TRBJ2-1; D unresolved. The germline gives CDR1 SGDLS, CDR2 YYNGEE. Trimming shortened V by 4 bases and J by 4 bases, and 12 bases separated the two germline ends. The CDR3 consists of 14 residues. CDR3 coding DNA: TGTGCCAGCAGCCCTAGACCTGGTTACAATGAGCAGTTCTTC. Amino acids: CASSPRPGYNEQFF.

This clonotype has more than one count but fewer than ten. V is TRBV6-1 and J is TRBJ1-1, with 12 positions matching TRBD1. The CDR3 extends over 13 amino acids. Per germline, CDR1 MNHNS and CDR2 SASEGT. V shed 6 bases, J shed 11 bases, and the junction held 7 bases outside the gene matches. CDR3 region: CASSRDRGLPAFF. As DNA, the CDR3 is TGTGCCAGCAGCCGGGACAGGGGGCTGCCGGCTTTCTTT.